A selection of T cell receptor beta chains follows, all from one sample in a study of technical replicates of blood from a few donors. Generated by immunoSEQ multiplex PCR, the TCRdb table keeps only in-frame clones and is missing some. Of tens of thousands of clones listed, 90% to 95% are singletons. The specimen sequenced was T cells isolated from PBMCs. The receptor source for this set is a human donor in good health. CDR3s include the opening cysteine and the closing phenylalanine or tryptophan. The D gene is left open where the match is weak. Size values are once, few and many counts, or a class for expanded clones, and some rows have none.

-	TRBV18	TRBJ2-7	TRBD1	CASSRTGGDFYEQYF	TGTGCCAGCTCGCGCACAGGGGGCGACTTCTACGAGCAGTACTTC
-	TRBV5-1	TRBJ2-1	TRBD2	CASSPPGLAAIYNEQFF	TGCGCCAGCAGTCCACCGGGACTAGCGGCTATCTACAATGAGCAGTTCTTC
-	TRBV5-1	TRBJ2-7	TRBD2	CASSLLAASYEQYF	TGCGCCAGCAGCTTGCTAGCGGCATCCTACGAGCAGTACTTC
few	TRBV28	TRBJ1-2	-	CASIDKLGYTF	TGTGCCAGCATAGACAAATTAGGCTACACCTTC
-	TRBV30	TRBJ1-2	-	CAWSVGPNNSGYTF	TGTGCCTGGAGTGTCGGTCCTAATAATAGCGGCTACACCTTC
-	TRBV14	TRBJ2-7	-	CASSQGWQGYEQYF	TGTGCCAGCAGCCAGGGTTGGCAGGGGTACGAGCAGTACTTC
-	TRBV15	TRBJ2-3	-	CATSSSSFTDTQYF	TGTGCCACCAGCAGTTCTAGCTTCACAGATACGCAGTATTTT
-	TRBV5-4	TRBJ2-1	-	CASSLTSNNEQFF	TGTGCCAGCAGCTTGACTAGCAACAATGAGCAGTTCTTC
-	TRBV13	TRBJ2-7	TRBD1	CASSLLTQGAGEQYF	TGTGCCAGCAGCTTACTCACACAGGGGGCAGGCGAGCAGTACTTC
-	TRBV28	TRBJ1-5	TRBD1	CASSLTRGTAGDF	TGTGCCAGCAGTTTAACCCGCGGGACAGCCGGAGATTTT
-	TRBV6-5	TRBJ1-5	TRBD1	CASSPTGLNQPQHF	TGTGCCAGCAGTCCGACAGGGCTCAATCAGCCCCAGCATTTT
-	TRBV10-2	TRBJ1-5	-	CASSESPVQPQHF	TGCGCCAGCAGTGAGTCCCCGGTACAGCCCCAGCATTTT
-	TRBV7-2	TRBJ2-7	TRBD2	CASRRGLADSYEQYF	TGTGCCAGCAGAAGGGGACTAGCGGACTCCTACGAGCAGTACTTC
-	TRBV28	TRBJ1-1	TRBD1	CASRAPTGGLAEAFF	TGTGCCAGCAGGGCCCCCACAGGGGGCCTGGCTGAAGCTTTCTTT
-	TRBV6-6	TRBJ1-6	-	CASSQTAFSSNSPLHF	TGTGCCAGCAGTCAAACAGCTTTTTCGTCGAATTCACCCCTCCACTTT
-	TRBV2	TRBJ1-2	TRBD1	CASRQGQTFYGYTF	TGTGCCAGCAGACAGGGACAGACCTTCTATGGCTACACCTTC
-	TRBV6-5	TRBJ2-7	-	CASSPRAPISYEQYF	TGTGCCAGCAGTCCCAGGGCCCCGATAAGCTACGAGCAGTACTTC
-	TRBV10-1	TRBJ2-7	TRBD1	CASSAYRDREPAYEQYF	TGCGCCAGCAGCGCCTACCGGGACAGGGAACCCGCCTACGAGCAGTACTTC
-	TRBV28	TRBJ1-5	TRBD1	CASKGQGRQPQHF	TGTGCCAGCAAGGGACAGGGGCGTCAGCCCCAGCATTTT
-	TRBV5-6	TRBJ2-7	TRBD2	CASSRGLAVDYEQYF	TGTGCCAGCAGCCGGGGACTAGCAGTAGACTACGAGCAGTACTTC
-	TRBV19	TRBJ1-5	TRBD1	CASSPGTGGPEGPQHF	TGTGCCAGTAGTCCTGGGACAGGGGGGCCCGAGGGGCCCCAGCATTTT
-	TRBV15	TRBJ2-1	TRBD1	CATSRGQGAPSYNEQFF	TGTGCCACCAGCAGAGGACAGGGTGCCCCCTCCTACAATGAGCAGTTCTTC
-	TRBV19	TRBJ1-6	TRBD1	CASKTGRNSPLHF	TGTGCCAGTAAGACAGGGCGGAATTCACCCCTCCACTTT
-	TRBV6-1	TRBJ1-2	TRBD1	CASKIGQGRDYGYTF	TGTGCCAGCAAGATCGGACAGGGCCGAGACTATGGCTACACCTTC
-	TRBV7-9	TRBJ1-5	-	CASSLGAGNQPQHF	TGTGCCAGCAGCTTAGGCGCAGGAAATCAGCCCCAGCATTTT
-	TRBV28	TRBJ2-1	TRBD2	CASSLGTSGSNEQFF	TGTGCCAGCAGTTTAGGGACTAGCGGGAGTAATGAGCAGTTCTTC
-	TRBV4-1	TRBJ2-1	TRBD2	CASSQDHPSGASANNEQFF	TGCGCCAGCAGCCAAGATCATCCTAGCGGGGCCTCCGCTAACAATGAGCAGTTCTTC
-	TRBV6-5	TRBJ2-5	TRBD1	CASSYSPGQGQETQYF	TGTGCCAGCAGTTATTCCCCCGGACAGGGCCAAGAGACCCAGTACTTC
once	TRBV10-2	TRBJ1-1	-	CASRDPGDPTAFF	TGCGCCAGCAGAGACCCAGGGGATCCAACAGCTTTCTTT
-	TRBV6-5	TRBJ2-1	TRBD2	CASRGTSYNEQFF	TGTGCCAGCAGAGGGACTAGTTACAATGAGCAGTTCTTC
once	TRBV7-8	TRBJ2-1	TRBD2	CASNPYRPGLAVRGRDNEQFF	TGTGCCAGCAACCCTTACCGGCCGGGACTAGCGGTACGGGGGCGGGACAATGAGCAGTTCTTC
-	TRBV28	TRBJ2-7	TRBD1	CASSLSPGQQSYEQYF	TGTGCCAGCAGTTTAAGTCCGGGACAGCAATCCTACGAGCAGTACTTC
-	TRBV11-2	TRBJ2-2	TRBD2	CASSPLGTSGSGELFF	TGTGCCAGCAGCCCTCTCGGGACTAGCGGGTCCGGGGAGCTGTTTTTT
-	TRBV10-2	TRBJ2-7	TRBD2	CASSDGGAASYEQYF	TGCGCCAGCAGTGACGGGGGGGCGGCCTCCTACGAGCAGTACTTC
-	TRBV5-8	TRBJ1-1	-	CASSLTGISEAFF	TGTGCCAGCAGCTTGACAGGTATCTCTGAAGCTTTCTTT
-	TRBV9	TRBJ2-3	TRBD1	CASSASGGWGTDTQYF	TGTGCCAGCAGCGCGTCAGGGGGATGGGGCACAGATACGCAGTATTTT
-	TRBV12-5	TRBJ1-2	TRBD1	CASGPPGTGVGYTF	TGTGCTAGTGGTCCCCCCGGGACAGGGGTCGGCTACACCTTC
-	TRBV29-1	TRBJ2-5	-	CSVGKTGQETQYF	TGCAGCGTTGGGAAGACTGGCCAAGAGACCCAGTACTTC
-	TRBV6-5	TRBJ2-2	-	CASSYTGISNTGELFF	TGTGCCAGCAGTTACACAGGGATCTCGAACACCGGGGAGCTGTTTTTT
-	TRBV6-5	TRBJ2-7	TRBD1	CASSPPTGTRYF	TGTGCCAGCAGCCCACCGACAGGGACCCGTTACTTC
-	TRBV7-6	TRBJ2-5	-	CASSLPPLHSLTASETQYF	TGTGCCAGCAGCTTACCCCCACTTCACAGTTTGACGGCATCAGAGACCCAGTACTTC
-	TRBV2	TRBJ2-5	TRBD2	CASSDGLAGGLETQYF	TGTGCCAGCAGTGACGGACTAGCGGGGGGGCTGGAGACCCAGTACTTC
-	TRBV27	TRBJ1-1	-	CASSPRIPPEAFF	TGTGCCAGCAGTCCCAGGATCCCCCCTGAAGCTTTCTTT
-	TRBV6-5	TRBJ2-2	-	CASSYSYSLNTGELFF	TGTGCCAGCAGTTACTCGTACAGCTTGAACACCGGGGAGCTGTTTTTT
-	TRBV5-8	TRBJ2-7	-	CASSPGQGFGLDEQYF	TGTGCCAGCAGCCCCGGGCAGGGGTTTGGGTTAGACGAGCAGTACTTC
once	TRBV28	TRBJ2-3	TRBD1	CASSASGTGAPDTQYF	TGTGCCAGCAGTGCCTCCGGGACAGGGGCCCCAGATACGCAGTATTTT
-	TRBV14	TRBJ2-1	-	CASSLSAGFPFNEQFF	TGTGCCAGCAGCCTAAGTGCGGGATTTCCGTTCAATGAGCAGTTCTTC
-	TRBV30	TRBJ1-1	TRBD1	CAWSSTGGTEAFF	TGTGCCTGGAGTAGTACAGGGGGCACTGAAGCTTTCTTT
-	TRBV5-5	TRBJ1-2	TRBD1	CASSPSGQDFGYTF	TGTGCCAGCAGCCCCTCGGGACAGGATTTTGGCTACACCTTC
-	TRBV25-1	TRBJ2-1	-	CASRTSWRGNEQFF	TGTGCCAGCAGGACTTCCTGGCGAGGCAATGAGCAGTTCTTC
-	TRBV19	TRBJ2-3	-	CASSYADTQYF	TGTGCCAGTTCCTACGCAGATACGCAGTATTTT
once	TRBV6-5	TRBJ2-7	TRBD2	CASSSLTGGRREQYF	TGTGCCAGCAGCTCCCTGACGGGAGGACGGCGGGAGCAGTACTTC
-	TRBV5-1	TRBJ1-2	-	CASTREGGNYGYTF	TGCGCCAGCACCCGGGAAGGGGGTAACTATGGCTACACCTTC
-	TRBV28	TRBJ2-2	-	CASTWTTPKGELFF	TGTGCCAGCACATGGACTACCCCCAAAGGGGAGCTGTTTTTT